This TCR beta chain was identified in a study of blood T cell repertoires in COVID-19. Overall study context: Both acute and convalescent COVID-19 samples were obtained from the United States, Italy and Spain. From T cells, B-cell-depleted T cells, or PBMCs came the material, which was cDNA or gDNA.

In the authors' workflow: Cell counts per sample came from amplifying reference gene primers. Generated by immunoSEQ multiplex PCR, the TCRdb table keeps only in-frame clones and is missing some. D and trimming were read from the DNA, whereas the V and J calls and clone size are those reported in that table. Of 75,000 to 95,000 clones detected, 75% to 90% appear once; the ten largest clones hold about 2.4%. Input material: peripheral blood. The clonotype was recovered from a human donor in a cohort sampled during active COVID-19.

CDR3 region: CAISSGLAVSYNEQFF. The CDR3 DNA reads TGTGCCATCAGTTCCGGACTAGCGGTCTCCTACAATGAGCAGTTCTTC. This chain links TRBV10-3 with TRBJ2-1; 10 positions match TRBD2. The CDR3 runs to 16 residues. V lost 5 bases and J lost 0; bases outside the gene matches: 4. Germline loops: CDR1 ENHRY, CDR2 SYGVKD.